This TCR beta chain derives from a study of blood T cell repertoires in COVID-19. The germline CDR1 and CDR2 sequences are MRHNA and SNTAGT. The CDR3 length is 14 residues. Trimming left V 4 bases short and J 10 bases short, with 20 bases between. The assay was immunoSEQ multiplex PCR, and TCRdb's table has in-frame clones only and misses some. The table records about 210,000 clones, around 80% of them present only once. Ten or more counts support this clone. This receptor was obtained from a woman aged 40 to 50 with acute or convalescent COVID-19. The sequencing sample was made of peripheral blood. V and J are TRBV6-4 and TRBJ2-7; D remains ambiguous. CDR3 amino acids: CASSVPDSITIQYF. The CDR3 region has the DNA TGTGCCAGCAGTGTCCCAGATTCTATCACTATCCAGTACTTC.